The clone carrying this T cell receptor beta chain was picked up many times. Its antigen is not known. The data were taken from a study of T cells after yellow fever vaccination. Across the study: Preparation of fractions with low cell numbers was performed using SMART-Seq v4 Ultra Low Input. Study findings and constraints: Bulk-population clonotypes that are abundant could appear as contaminants in FACS-sorted repertoires. Booster sampling recovered most clones from primary vaccination (96% CD4, over 75% CD8).

The study made its TCR cDNA through 5'RACE template switching. That step introduced a universal primer site along with UMIs. TCRdb fed the 5' RACE reads into MiXCR, producing one record per CDR3 protein. The table includes 150,000 or so distinct CDR3 sequences, less than 8.5% detected once. The CDR3 extends over 15 amino acids. V lost 3 bases, J lost 5 bases, and 16 bases lay in between. The source was CD4+ T cells sorted from PBMCs, collected 10 days after the yellow fever booster vaccination. This chain uses TRBV12-3 or TRBV12-4 with TRBJ2-5; a weak D match, TRBD2 (5 bases). This receptor was identified in a young man who received the YFV17D yellow fever vaccine. The CDR3 region is CASSLGKTGWETQYF. In DNA form, the CDR3 reads TGTGCCAGCAGTTTGGGGAAAACGGGGTGGGAGACCCAGTACTTC.